The clone carrying this TCR beta chain was counted only a few times. The entry originates in a study of regulatory T cells in long-lasting Graves disease. Sequencing libraries for TCR beta were prepared with iRepertoire HTBI primers and Arm-PCR of CDR3 regions. TCRdb fed the multiplex PCR reads into MiXCR, producing one record per CDR3 protein. The profile shows roughly 610,000 distinct CDR3 sequences, roughly 15% of them singletons. Indicated time point: newly diagnosed GD, antithyroid drugs for less than 3 months. Construction of the TCR library relied on RNA isolated from PBMCs. The ends were cut back, 5 bases at V and 0 bases at J, with 12 bases in the middle. CDR3 size: 15 residues. Germline assignment: CDR1 MRHNA and CDR2 SNTAGT. This sample was shared with a second study, whose subject was T cells in Graves' hyperthyroidism and ophthalmopathy. That paper adds: Initially, a first-round RT-PCR of the TCR CDR3 employed the HTBI primer set.

The sequence came from a man between 18 and 35 years old with Graves disease. The material was peripheral blood mononuclear cells (PBMCs), obtained at new diagnosis, from a patient treated with antithyroid drugs. This chain joins TRBV6-4 and TRBJ2-3; D unclear. CDR3 loop: CASSQQPTSTDTQYF. In DNA form, the CDR3 reads TGTGCCAGCAGTCAACAGCCAACTAGCACAGATACGCAGTATTTT.